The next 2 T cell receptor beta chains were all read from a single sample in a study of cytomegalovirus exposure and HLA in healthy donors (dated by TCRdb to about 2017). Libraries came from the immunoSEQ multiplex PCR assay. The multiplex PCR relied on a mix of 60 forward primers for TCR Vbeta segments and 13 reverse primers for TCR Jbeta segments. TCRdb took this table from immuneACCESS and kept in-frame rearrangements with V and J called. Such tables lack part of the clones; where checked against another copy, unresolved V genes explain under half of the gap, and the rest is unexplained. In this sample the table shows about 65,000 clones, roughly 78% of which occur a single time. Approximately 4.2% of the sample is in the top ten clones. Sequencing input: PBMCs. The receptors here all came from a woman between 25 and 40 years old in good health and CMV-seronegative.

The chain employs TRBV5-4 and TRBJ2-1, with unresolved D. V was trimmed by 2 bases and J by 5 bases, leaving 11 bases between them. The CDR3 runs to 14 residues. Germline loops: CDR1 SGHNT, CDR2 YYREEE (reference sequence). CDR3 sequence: CASSFSTANNEQFF. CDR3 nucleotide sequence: TGTGCCAGCAGCTTCTCTACAGCCAACAATGAGCAGTTCTTC.

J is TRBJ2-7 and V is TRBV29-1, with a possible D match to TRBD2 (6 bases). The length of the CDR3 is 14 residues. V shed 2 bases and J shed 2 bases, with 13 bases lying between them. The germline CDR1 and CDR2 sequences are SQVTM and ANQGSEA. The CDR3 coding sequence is TGCAGCGTTGAAAGGCCAGGGAGGACCTACGAGCAGTACTTC. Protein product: CSVERPGRTYEQYF.